The present T cell receptor beta chain was sequenced within a study of esophageal squamous cell carcinoma under preoperative chemotherapy. The time point was: after preoperative PTX-NDP chemotherapy. On this clonotype itself: Its antigen is not identified. Germline is not matched at one junction end, which may reflect a read error.

General observations from the study: Clonal contraction, more than amplification, hit abundant clones after paclitaxel-nedaplatin.

The CDR3 spans 15 residues. TCRdb processed the PCR reads anew with MiXCR; each CDR3 protein has one entry. The repertoire includes 1,300 or so distinct CDR3 sequences, less than 30% of them detected once, and roughly 23% sits in the top ten. This sequence originates from a human donor with esophageal squamous cell carcinoma. The donor label of this sample is uncertain. The sample here was taken from a patient given preoperative chemotherapy. The chain uses TRBV12-3 or TRBV12-4 and TRBJ2-1; 10 bases fit TRBD2. The CDR3 protein is CGSSVGTSVAYEQFF. The CDR3 DNA reads as TGTGGCAGCAGTGTAGGGACTAGCGTAGCCTACGAGCAGTTCTTC.